The clone carrying this T cell receptor beta chain was seen a few times. The data originate from a study of blood T cell repertoires in COVID-19. Study information: From T cells, B-cell-depleted T cells, or PBMCs came the material, which was cDNA or gDNA.

Profiled with immunoSEQ multiplex PCR; TCRdb holds only in-frame clones, not every one. The table records roughly 160,000 clones, approximately 86% of them present only once. Germline lookup yields CDR1 KGHSH and CDR2 LQKENI. The length of the CDR3 is 12 residues. Between the trimmed V and J ends, which lost 6 bases and 3 bases, there was a span of 6 bases. The gene calls are TRBV18 and TRBJ1-3; TRBD1 is a possible D gene (5 bases). This receptor was taken from a man aged 55 to 69 with COVID-19, enrolled during active disease. Sequencing was carried out using peripheral blood. For the CDR3, the DNA is TGTGCCAGCTCCCAGGGTGGAAACACCATATATTTT. Translated, it gives CASSQGGNTIYF.